The clone carrying this T cell receptor beta chain was counted at least ten times. The antigen is not known. TCRdb itself ran the reads through MiXCR, one entry per CDR3 protein. This table holds just under 500,000 distinct CDR3 sequences, 30% to 40% found once. This record belongs to a study of T cell repertoires in cytomegalovirus infection. Study overall: Both recently identified HLA-C-restricted and well-studied HLA-B-restricted CMV epitopes were used in the study. The public TCR beta signatures pointed to both CMV infection and matching HLA type.

Study-level results: The ex vivo response was dominated by HLA-C-restricted CMV-specific TCR beta clonotypes. Adding up the frequency of public TCR beta families identified people who carried CMV plus the relevant HLA.

The receptor comes from a human donor in good health (CMV status not recorded). Some clones in this sample may be carry-over from other donors' samples. The specimen was cultured PBMCs, collected from culture after CMV antigen stimulation.

CDR3 sequence (DNA): TGTGCCAGCAGCTTAGGGGTCCGGGCCACGGCGGGCGAGCAGTACTTC. This gives the protein CASSLGVRATAGEQYF. This chain joins TRBV7-6 and TRBJ2-7, with D possibly being TRBD2 (5 bases). This CDR3 has 16 residues. Germline V gene lookup returns CDR1 SGHVS and CDR2 FNYEAQ. V lost 1 base, J lost 6 bases, and 19 bases lay in between. Filled out from reference TRBV7-6 and TRBJ2-7, the complete variable domain reads GAGVSQSPRYKVTKRGQDVALRCDPISGHVSLYWYRQALGQGPEFLTYFNYEAQQDKSGLPNDRFSAERPEGSISTLTIQRTEQRDSAMYRCASSLGVRATAGEQYFGPGTRLTVT.